The 22 T cell receptor beta chains given below trace back to one sample, sequenced in a study of technical replicates of blood from four donors. Some clones are missing from TCRdb's copy, which holds only in-frame ones; the method was immunoSEQ multiplex PCR. The sample contains approximately 79,000 clones, 92% of which appear only once. The specimen was T cells isolated from PBMCs. All receptors come from a human donor in good health.

V usage is TRBV7-9 and J usage is TRBJ2-5, with TRBD2 matching over 9 bases. Trimming at V came to 2 bases and at J to 1 base, leaving 5 bases not matched to a gene. Germline loops: CDR1 SEHNR, CDR2 FQNEAQ (reference sequence). The length of the CDR3 is 16 residues. The CDR3 reads CASSLIGGRAQETQYF. CDR3 sequence (DNA): TGTGCCAGCAGCTTAATTGGCGGGAGGGCCCAAGAGACCCAGTACTTC.

This sequence joins TRBV27 and TRBJ2-1; 8 bases match TRBD2. The V gene's germline CDR1 is MNHEY and CDR2 SMNVEV (reference sequence). The trim removed 3 bases at V and 7 bases at J, leaving 11 bases unmatched. CDR3 length equals 16 residues. The CDR3 DNA follows: TGTGCCAGCAGTTTCCCTGGGGCGGGAGGTAATAATGAGCAGTTCTTC. This codes for CASSFPGAGGNNEQFF.

The rearrangement joins TRBV5-4 to TRBJ2-7; the D is unclear. The germline CDR1 and CDR2 sequences are SGHNT and YYREEE (reference sequence). V was pared by 4 bases and J by 3 bases, with 8 bases between. The CDR3 has 12 amino acids. CDR3 sequence: CASSLNSYEQYF. CDR3 nucleotides: TGTGCCAGCAGCCTAAACAGCTACGAGCAGTACTTC.

V gene TRBV28 combines with J gene TRBJ2-3; the D gene is possibly TRBD1 (5 bases). Trimming left V 2 bases short and J 1 base short, with 13 bases between. The V gene's germline CDR1 is MDHEN and CDR2 SYDVKM. This CDR3 is 16 amino acids long. CDR3 sequence: CASSLIGQGGTDTQYF. The CDR3 coding sequence is TGTGCCAGCAGTTTAATAGGCCAAGGGGGCACAGATACGCAGTATTTT.

V is TRBV4-3 and J is TRBJ2-7; 9 nucleotides match TRBD1. CDR1 and CDR2 (germline): LGHNA, YSLEER. CDR3 size: 16 residues. The V gene end was trimmed by 4 bases and the J gene end by 5 bases; junction bases not matched to a gene: 12. The CDR3 DNA follows: TGCGCCAGCAGCCGGGGGACAGGGAAGACGTCTAACGAGCAGTACTTC. This gives the protein CASSRGTGKTSNEQYF.

This clone was observed once. This sequence joins TRBV7-6 and TRBJ1-2; D is possibly TRBD1 (5 bases). Germline V CDR1 and CDR2: SGHVS, FNYEAQ. The CDR3 totals 15 residues. The germline V and J ends were trimmed by 1 base and 3 bases, with 12 bases remaining between them. This CDR3 is CASSLGGRGYYGYTF. The CDR3 nucleotides are TGTGCCAGCAGCTTAGGAGGGAGGGGATACTATGGCTACACCTTC.

The chain recombines TRBV4-2 with TRBJ2-3, with 8 bases lining up with TRBD1. Per the germline V gene, CDR1 is LGHNA and CDR2 is YNFKEQ. The CDR3 runs 16 residues. V shed 5 bases, J shed 4 bases, and the junction held 11 bases outside the gene matches. CDR3 sequence: CASSMPETGVADTQYF. CDR3 sequence (DNA): TGTGCCAGCAGCATGCCGGAGACAGGGGTCGCAGATACGCAGTATTTT.

The chain couples TRBV5-1 to TRBJ2-7; D is unresolved. There are 12 residues in the CDR3. Germline CDR1 and CDR2: SGHRS and YFSETQ. V lost 3 bases and J lost 2, with 6 bases in between. CDR3 bases: TGCGCCAGCAGCTCCCCTACCTACGAGCAGTACTTC. It encodes CASSSPTYEQYF.

V is TRBV7-3 and J is TRBJ2-7; 9 bases match TRBD1. Germline lookup yields CDR1 SGHTA and CDR2 FQGTGA. V trimming: 2 bases; J trimming: 2 bases; junction bases outside the gene matches: 7. The CDR3 is 16 amino acids. In nucleotides, the CDR3 is TGTGCCAGCAGCTTAGGGGCCGGGACAGGGACCTACGAGCAGTACTTC. This codes for CASSLGAGTGTYEQYF.

The genes are TRBV28 and TRBJ2-7; maybe TRBD2 (5 bases). The CDR3 totals 14 residues. Per germline, CDR1 MDHEN and CDR2 SYDVKM. V lost 4 bases and J lost 6, with 16 bases in between. In DNA form, the CDR3 reads TGTGCCAGCAGTTGGAGTGGAGGTCCTCTCGAGCAGTACTTC. It yields the protein CASSWSGGPLEQYF.

This chain joins TRBV7-2 and TRBJ1-4, with no clear D. Per germline, CDR1 SGHTA and CDR2 FQGNSA. The CDR3 consists of 14 residues. Trimming stripped 6 bases from V and 4 bases from J, with 12 bases between. For the CDR3, the DNA is TGTGCCAGCAGTATCACCTCAGTTAATGAAAAACTGTTTTTT. Protein product: CASSITSVNEKLFF.

The chain combines TRBV11-2 with TRBJ1-1, with D possibly TRBD1 on 5 matching bases. V lost 2 bases and J 4 bases, leaving 14 bases between the germline ends. The CDR3 loop spans 15 amino acids. Germline CDR1 SGHAT, CDR2 FQNNGV. The CDR3 is CASSLRQGTPTEAFF. Here the CDR3 DNA reads TGTGCCAGCAGCTTACGTCAGGGCACCCCCACTGAAGCTTTCTTT.

The chain couples TRBV5-1 to TRBJ2-5; 9 nucleotides agree with TRBD1. The CDR3 is made up of 17 amino acids. Per germline, CDR1 SGHRS and CDR2 YFSETQ. With V trimmed by 3 bases and J by 5 bases, 14 bases remained unmatched. The CDR3: CASSSLNYRGLRETQYF. Here the CDR3 DNA reads TGCGCCAGCAGCTCATTGAACTACAGGGGGCTCCGGGAGACCCAGTACTTC.

This sequence joins TRBV28 and TRBJ2-7; D unclear. Germline loops: CDR1 MDHEN, CDR2 SYDVKM. The CDR3 loop spans 13 amino acids. Trimming removed 5 bases at V and 2 bases at J, with 10 bases between. DNA for the CDR3: TGTGCCAGCAGTCTAACAGATACCTACGAGCAGTACTTC. The encoded protein is CASSLTDTYEQYF.

V is TRBV7-6 and J is TRBJ1-4; D is uncertain. The germline V gene encodes CDR1 SGHVS and CDR2 FNYEAQ. This CDR3 comprises 11 residues. The germline V and J ends were trimmed by 2 bases and 8 bases, with 3 bases remaining between them. The CDR3 loop is CASSLREKLFF. The CDR3 region has the DNA TGTGCCAGCAGCTTACGGGAAAAACTGTTTTTT.

This clone appeared once. The chain couples TRBV6-1 to TRBJ1-5; D gene uncertain. Trimming took off 3 bases at V and 4 bases at J, with 10 bases between the two ends. Germline V gene data show CDR1 as MNHNS and CDR2 as SASEGT. This CDR3 is 14 amino acids long. The CDR3 sequence is CASSESGFNQPQHF. The CDR3 DNA sequence: TGTGCCAGCAGTGAGTCGGGATTTAATCAGCCCCAGCATTTT.

The J gene is TRBJ2-2, the V gene TRBV29-1, with 13 bases aligning to TRBD2. Germline V gene sequence: CDR1 SQVTM, CDR2 ANQGSEA. The ends lost 7 bases at V and 6 bases at J; junction bases unmatched: 5. The CDR3 is made up of 14 amino acids. The CDR3 DNA is TGCAGCGCTGGACTAGCGGGAGCCCCCGGGGAGCTGTTTTTT. This encodes CSAGLAGAPGELFF.

The rearrangement links TRBV5-4 to TRBJ2-5, with 9 bases that match TRBD2. Per germline, CDR1 SGHNT and CDR2 YYREEE (reference sequence). V was clipped by 2 bases and J by 4 bases; unmatched bases: 9. The CDR3 length is 16 residues. The CDR3 bases are TGTGCCAGCAGCTTAGTAGCGGGAGTCTCTAGAGAGACCCAGTACTTC. As protein: CASSLVAGVSRETQYF.

The V gene is TRBV10-3, the J gene TRBJ1-2; D unresolved. This CDR3 is built from 15 residues. V lost 0 bases and J 0 bases, leaving 8 bases between the germline ends. The germline gives CDR1 ENHRY, CDR2 SYGVKD. CDR3 coding DNA: TGTGCCATCAGTGAGTCCGACAAAGCTAACTATGGCTACACCTTC. It is translated as CAISESDKANYGYTF.

V is TRBV19 and J is TRBJ1-1, with 7 bases fitting TRBD1. Germline loops: CDR1 LNHDA, CDR2 SQIVND (reference sequence). V lost 4 bases, J lost 1 base, and 3 bases stayed unmatched. CDR3 length: 14 residues. DNA of the CDR3: TGTGCCAGTAGTAGCCAGGGGGGGAACACTGAAGCTTTCTTT. Its protein is CASSSQGGNTEAFF.

J is TRBJ2-3 and V is TRBV29-1, with D possibly TRBD2 on 5 matching bases. Germline V lookup: CDR1 SQVTM, CDR2 ANQGSEA. Deletions cut 3 bases from V and 1 base from J, with 11 bases between. This CDR3 region has 14 residues. Written as DNA, the CDR3 is TGCAGCGTTGAGGCGGACTCTCGCACAGATACGCAGTATTTT. Translation gives CSVEADSRTDTQYF.

The chain carries TRBV10-3 and TRBJ2-7; D unclear. The CDR3 is 15 amino acids. Per the germline V gene, CDR1 is ENHRY and CDR2 is SYGVKD. V lost 4 bases to trimming and J lost 0 bases, with 13 bases between them. In DNA, the CDR3 is TGTGCCATCAGTGTCGACTTTGCCAGCTCCTACGAGCAGTACTTC. Its translation is CAISVDFASSYEQYF.